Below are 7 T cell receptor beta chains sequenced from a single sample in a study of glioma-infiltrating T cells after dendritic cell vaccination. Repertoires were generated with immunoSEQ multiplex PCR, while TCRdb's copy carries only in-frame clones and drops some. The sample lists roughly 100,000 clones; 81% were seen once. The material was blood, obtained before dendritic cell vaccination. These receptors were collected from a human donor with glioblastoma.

CDR3 DNA: TGTGCCAGCAGTAAACAGGGCGACGGCAATCAGCCCCAGCATTTT. Translated: CASSKQGDGNQPQHF. The V call is TRBV6-5, the J call TRBJ1-5, with D maybe TRBD1 (6 bases). V dropped 5 bases and J dropped 2 bases, with 13 bases sitting between them. Germline V CDR1 and CDR2: MNHEY, SVGAGI. The CDR3 spans 15 residues.

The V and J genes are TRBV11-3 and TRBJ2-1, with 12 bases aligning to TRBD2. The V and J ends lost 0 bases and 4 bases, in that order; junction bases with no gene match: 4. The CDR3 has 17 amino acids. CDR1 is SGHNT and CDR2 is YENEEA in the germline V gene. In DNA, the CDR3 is TGTGCCAGCAGCTTAGATGAGACTAGCGGGGGTTACAATGAGCAGTTCTTC. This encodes CASSLDETSGGYNEQFF.

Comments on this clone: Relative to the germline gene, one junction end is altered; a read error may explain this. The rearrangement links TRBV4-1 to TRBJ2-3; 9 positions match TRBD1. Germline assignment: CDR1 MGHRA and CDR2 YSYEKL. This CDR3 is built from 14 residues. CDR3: CASSKEGQGSTQYF. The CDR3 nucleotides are TGCGCCAGCAGCAAAGAAGGACAGGGGTCTACGCAGTATTTT.

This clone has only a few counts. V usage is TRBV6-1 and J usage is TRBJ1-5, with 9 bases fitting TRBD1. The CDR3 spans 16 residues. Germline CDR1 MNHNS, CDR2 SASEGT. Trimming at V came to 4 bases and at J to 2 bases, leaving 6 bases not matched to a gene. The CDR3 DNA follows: TGTGCCAGCAGTGTCCTACAGGGGGCGGGCAATCAGCCCCAGCATTTT. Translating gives CASSVLQGAGNQPQHF.

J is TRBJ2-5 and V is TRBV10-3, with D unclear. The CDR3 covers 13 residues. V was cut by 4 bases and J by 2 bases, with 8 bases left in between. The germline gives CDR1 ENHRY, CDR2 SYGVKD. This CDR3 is CAISVTEQETQYF. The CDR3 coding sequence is TGTGCCATCAGTGTTACGGAGCAAGAGACCCAGTACTTC.

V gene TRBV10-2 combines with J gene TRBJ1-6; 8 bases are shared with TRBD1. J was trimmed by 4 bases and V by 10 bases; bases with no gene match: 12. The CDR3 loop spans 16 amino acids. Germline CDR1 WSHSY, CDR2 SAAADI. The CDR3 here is CATLEGQEFYNSPLHF. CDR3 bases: TGCGCCACCCTGGAGGGACAGGAGTTTTATAATTCACCCCTCCACTTT.

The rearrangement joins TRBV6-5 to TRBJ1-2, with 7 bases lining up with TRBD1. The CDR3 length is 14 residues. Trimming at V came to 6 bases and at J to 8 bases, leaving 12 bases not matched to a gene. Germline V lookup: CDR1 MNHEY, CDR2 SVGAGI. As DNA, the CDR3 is TGTGCCAGCAGCAGGGACAGTCCGGGGCGAGGCTACACCTTC. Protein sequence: CASSRDSPGRGYTF.